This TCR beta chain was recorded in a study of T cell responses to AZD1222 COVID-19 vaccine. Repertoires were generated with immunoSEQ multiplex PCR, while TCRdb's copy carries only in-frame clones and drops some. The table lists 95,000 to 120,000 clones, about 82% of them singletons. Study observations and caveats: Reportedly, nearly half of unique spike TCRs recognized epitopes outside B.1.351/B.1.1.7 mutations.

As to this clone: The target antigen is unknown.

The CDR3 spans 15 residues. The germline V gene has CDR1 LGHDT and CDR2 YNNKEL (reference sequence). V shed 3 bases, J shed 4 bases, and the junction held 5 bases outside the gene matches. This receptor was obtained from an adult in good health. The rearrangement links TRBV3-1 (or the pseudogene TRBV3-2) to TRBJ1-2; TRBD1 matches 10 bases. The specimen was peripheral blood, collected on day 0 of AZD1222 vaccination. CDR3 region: CASSHFGQGGYGYTF. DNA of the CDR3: TGTGCCAGCAGCCATTTCGGACAGGGGGGCTATGGCTACACCTTC.